This TCR beta chain emerged from a study of cytomegalovirus exposure and HLA in healthy donors. Findings and caveats of the study: Among TCR beta chains, those listed as cytomegalovirus-associated numbered more than 150.

Trimming removed 3 bases from V and 9 bases from J, with 19 bases in between. CDR3 length: 15 amino acids. CDR1 SNHLY and CDR2 FYNNEI come from the germline V gene. To note about this clone: What it recognizes is unknown.

Clones were sequenced by immunoSEQ multiplex PCR, and TCRdb holds only the in-frame ones, with some missing. The data show 60,000 or so clones, around nine tenths seen once. Input material: PBMCs. The TCR sequence derives from a woman aged 30 to 39 in good health and CMV-seronegative. V usage is TRBV2 and J usage is TRBJ2-3, with a possible D match to TRBD2 (5 bases). CDR3 DNA sequence: TGTGCCAGCAGTGAGCGTAGCGCCCGAGATACGACGCAGTATTTT. Translating it yields CASSERSARDTTQYF.